Presented here are 20 T cell receptor beta chains from one specimen sequenced in a study of T cell responses to AZD1222 COVID-19 vaccine. Clones were sequenced by immunoSEQ multiplex PCR, and TCRdb holds only the in-frame ones, with some missing. This table has about 190,000 clones, 94% appearing once. The sequenced sample was peripheral blood, obtained on day 0 of AZD1222 vaccination. The receptors originated from an adult in good health.

This chain links TRBV9 with TRBJ2-5; TRBD2 matches 9 bases. CDR1 is SGDLS, CDR2 YYNGEE, per germline. V lost 4 bases, J lost 4 bases, and 5 bases stayed unmatched. CDR3 length: 14 amino acids. Written as DNA, the CDR3 is TGTGCCAGCAGCCCTCAACTAGCGGGAGAGACCCAGTACTTC. This sequence encodes CASSPQLAGETQYF.

The chain links TRBV3-1 (or the pseudogene TRBV3-2) to TRBJ2-1; 8 nucleotides agree with TRBD2. CDR1 and CDR2 (germline): LGHDT, YNNKEL (reference sequence). This CDR3 is built from 14 residues. V lost 4 bases to trimming and J lost 5 bases; unmatched junction nucleotides: 4. The CDR3 bases are TGTGCCAGCAGCCCGACTAGCGCCCACAATGAGCAGTTCTTC. This codes for CASSPTSAHNEQFF.

This sequence joins TRBV5-1 and TRBJ1-4; D is undetermined. CDR1 is SGHRS and CDR2 is YFSETQ in the germline V gene. The CDR3 sequence is 14 residues long. The V end lost 0 bases, the J end lost 8 bases, and 11 bases lay between the germline ends. This chain's CDR3 is CASSLAGFNEKLFF. CDR3 sequence (DNA): TGCGCCAGCAGCTTGGCCGGGTTTAACGAAAAACTGTTTTTT. The full variable domain, with the rest looked up from reference TRBV5-1 and TRBJ1-4, is KAGVTQTPRYLIKTRGQQVTLSCSPISGHRSVSWYQQTPGQGLQFLFEYFSETQRNKGNFPGRFSGRQFSNSRSEMNVSTLELGDSALYLCASSLAGFNEKLFFGSGTQLSVL.

The V call is TRBV28, the J call TRBJ1-2; D unclear. CDR3 length: 16 residues. V was shortened by 6 bases and J by 1 base, with 18 bases between the two germline ends. The germline V gene encodes CDR1 MDHEN and CDR2 SYDVKM. The CDR3 spells CASRGVMRSDNYGYTF. DNA for the CDR3: TGTGCCAGCAGGGGCGTCATGAGGTCGGATAACTATGGCTACACCTTC.

The chain employs TRBV13 and TRBJ2-1, with D possibly matching TRBD2 (5 bases). This CDR3 contains 15 residues. Germline CDR1 is PRHDT and CDR2 is FYEKMQ (reference sequence). V was cut by 2 bases and J by 6 bases, with 14 bases left in between. The DNA for the CDR3 is TGTGCCAGCAGCTTACGGGGTACGGGTTTCAATGAGCAGTTCTTC. It encodes CASSLRGTGFNEQFF.

The genes are TRBV5-1 and TRBJ2-7; 8 bases align to TRBD1. The V gene end was trimmed by 4 bases and the J gene end by 4 bases; junction bases not matched to a gene: 7. Germline V gene data show CDR1 as SGHRS and CDR2 as YFSETQ. The CDR3 is 14 amino acids. The CDR3 is CASSRGTGLYEQYF. CDR3 bases: TGCGCCAGCAGCCGCGGGACAGGTTTATACGAGCAGTACTTC.

The CDR3 region is CASSSRTVWSSGRGNEQFF. In nucleotides, the CDR3 is TGTGCCAGCAGCTCAAGGACGGTCTGGTCTAGCGGGAGAGGGAATGAGCAGTTCTTC. The J gene is TRBJ2-1, the V gene TRBV5-6; 10 bases are a match to TRBD2. This CDR3 is 19 amino acids long. CDR1 is SGHDT, CDR2 YYEEEE, per germline. With V trimmed by 3 bases and J by 7 bases, 19 bases remained unmatched.

The chain employs TRBV5-6 and TRBJ1-5; D is possibly TRBD1 (5 bases). The CDR3 loop spans 15 amino acids. Trimming pared 0 bases from V and 7 bases from J, leaving 14 bases between. From germline, CDR1 is SGHDT and CDR2 YYEEEE. Written as DNA, the CDR3 is TGTGCCAGCAGCTTGGCCGGGGGATCGGAACAGCCCCAGCATTTT. Protein product: CASSLAGGSEQPQHF.

The chain has TRBV6-5 and TRBJ2-7, with D uncertain. Germline CDR1 reads MNHEY; CDR2 reads SVGAGI. CDR3 length equals 12 residues. V lost 10 bases, J lost 0 bases, and 10 bases lay in between. The CDR3 sequence is CATSGISYEQYF. CDR3 coding DNA: TGTGCCACCTCTGGGATCTCCTACGAGCAGTACTTC.

This chain joins TRBV6-5 and TRBJ2-5; TRBD2 agrees at 7 bases. Trimming removed 5 bases from V and 4 bases from J; junction bases left unmatched: 10. This CDR3 has 15 residues. From germline, CDR1 is MNHEY and CDR2 SVGAGI. The DNA for the CDR3 is TGTGCCAGCAGTCCATCGGGAGGCAGCACAGAGACCCAGTACTTC. It specifies CASSPSGGSTETQYF.

This chain links TRBV18 with TRBJ1-3; no firm D call. The germline V gene has CDR1 KGHSH and CDR2 LQKENI. The CDR3 loop spans 14 amino acids. V lost 2 bases, J lost 0 bases, and 5 bases lay in between. DNA for the CDR3: TGTGCCAGCTCACCAATGCCCTCTGGAAACACCATATATTTT. Protein: CASSPMPSGNTIYF.

The chain recombines TRBV6-2 or TRBV6-3 with TRBJ2-7, with D uncertain. The ends were cut back, 1 base at V and 0 bases at J, with 7 bases in the middle. The CDR3 length is 14 residues. Germline V CDR1 and CDR2: MNHEY, SVGEGT. CDR3 sequence: CASSYLKDSYEQYF. The CDR3, as DNA: TGTGCCAGCAGTTACTTGAAAGACTCCTACGAGCAGTACTTC.

The V and J genes are TRBV2 and TRBJ2-1; D remains unclear. Germline CDR1 SNHLY, CDR2 FYNNEI. V dropped 0 bases and J dropped 8 bases, with 11 bases sitting between them. The CDR3 has 14 residues. This CDR3 reads CASSEALRFDEQFF. The CDR3 DNA follows: TGTGCCAGCAGTGAAGCCCTTAGGTTCGATGAGCAGTTCTTC.

V and J are TRBV4-3 and TRBJ2-1; TRBD1 is a possible D gene (6 bases). CDR1 LGHNA and CDR2 YSLEER come from the germline V gene. The CDR3 loop spans 16 amino acids. V lost 2 bases to trimming and J lost 6 bases, with 17 bases between them. The CDR3 sequence is CASSQYRARSGNEQFF. The CDR3 DNA follows: TGCGCCAGCAGCCAATACAGGGCCCGAAGCGGCAATGAGCAGTTCTTC.

The J gene is TRBJ2-3, the V gene TRBV10-3; no clear D gene. With 4 bases removed from V and 3 bases from J, the gap between germline ends came to 5 bases. The CDR3 totals 12 residues. Germline assignment: CDR1 ENHRY and CDR2 SYGVKD. The CDR3 region has the DNA TGTGCCATCAGTGTAGGTACAGATACGCAGTATTTT. Protein sequence: CAISVGTDTQYF.

V is TRBV28 and J is TRBJ1-6; 7 nucleotides line up with TRBD1. V was clipped by 8 bases and J by 9 bases; unmatched bases: 10. This CDR3 contains 14 residues. Germline CDR1 reads MDHEN; CDR2 reads SYDVKM. In nucleotides, the CDR3 is TGTGCCAGCGACTATGACAGGGAGGTTTCACCCCTCCACTTT. It specifies CASDYDREVSPLHF.

This clone was seen only once. The chain links TRBV4-3 to TRBJ1-1; D call uncertain. Germline V lookup: CDR1 LGHNA, CDR2 YSLEER. The CDR3 extends over 15 amino acids. The ends were cut back, 0 bases at V and 0 bases at J, with 8 bases in the middle. The CDR3 sequence is CASSQEAGLNTEAFF. The CDR3 nucleotides read TGCGCCAGCAGCCAAGAGGCAGGCTTGAACACTGAAGCTTTCTTT.

V and J are TRBV29-1 and TRBJ2-6, with a possible D match to TRBD2 (5 bases). There are 14 residues in the CDR3. In germline, CDR1 is SQVTM, CDR2 ANQGSEA. V was cut by 3 bases and J by 4 bases, with 10 bases left in between. Here the CDR3 reads CSVEERGGANVLTF. Written as DNA, the CDR3 is TGCAGCGTTGAGGAAAGAGGGGGGGCCAACGTCCTGACTTTC.

The chain has TRBV5-1 and TRBJ1-1; unclear D gene. CDR3 length: 13 amino acids. The germline CDR1 and CDR2 sequences are SGHRS and YFSETQ. Trimming left V 1 base short and J 1 base short, with 5 bases between. In nucleotides, the CDR3 is TGCGCCAGCAGCTTGTGGACGAACACTGAAGCTTTCTTT. This translates into CASSLWTNTEAFF.

This chain uses TRBV14 with TRBJ1-3; D call uncertain. Germline V gives CDR1 SGHDN, CDR2 FVKESK. Deletions cut 1 base from V and 2 bases from J, with 0 bases between. CDR3 length: 12 amino acids. CDR3 sequence (DNA): TGTGCCAGCAGCCAAGCTGGAAACACCATATATTTT. It yields the protein CASSQAGNTIYF.